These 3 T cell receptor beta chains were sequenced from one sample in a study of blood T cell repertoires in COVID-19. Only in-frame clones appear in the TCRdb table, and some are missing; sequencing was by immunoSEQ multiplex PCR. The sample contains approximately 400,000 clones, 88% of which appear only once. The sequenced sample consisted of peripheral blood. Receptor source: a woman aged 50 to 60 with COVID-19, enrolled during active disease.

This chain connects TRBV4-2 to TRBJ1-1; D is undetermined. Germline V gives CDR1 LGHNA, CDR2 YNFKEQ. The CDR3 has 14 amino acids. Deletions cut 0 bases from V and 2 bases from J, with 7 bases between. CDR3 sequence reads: CASSQDLGNTEAFF. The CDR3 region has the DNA TGTGCCAGCAGCCAAGACCTCGGTAACACTGAAGCTTTCTTT.

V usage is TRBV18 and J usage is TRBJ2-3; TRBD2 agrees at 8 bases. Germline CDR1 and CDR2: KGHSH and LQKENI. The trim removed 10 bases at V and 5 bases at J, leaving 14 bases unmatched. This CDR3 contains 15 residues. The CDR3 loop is CATSRGGGLGDTQYF. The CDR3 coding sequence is TGTGCCACCTCCCGGGGGGGCGGCTTGGGAGATACGCAGTATTTT.

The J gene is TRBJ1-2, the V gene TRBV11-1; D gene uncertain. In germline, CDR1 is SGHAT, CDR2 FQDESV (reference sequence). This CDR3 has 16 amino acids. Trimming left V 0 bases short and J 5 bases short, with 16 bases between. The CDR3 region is CASSLASGPRLYGYTF. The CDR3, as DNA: TGTGCCAGCAGCTTAGCGTCGGGTCCGAGACTTTATGGCTACACCTTC.